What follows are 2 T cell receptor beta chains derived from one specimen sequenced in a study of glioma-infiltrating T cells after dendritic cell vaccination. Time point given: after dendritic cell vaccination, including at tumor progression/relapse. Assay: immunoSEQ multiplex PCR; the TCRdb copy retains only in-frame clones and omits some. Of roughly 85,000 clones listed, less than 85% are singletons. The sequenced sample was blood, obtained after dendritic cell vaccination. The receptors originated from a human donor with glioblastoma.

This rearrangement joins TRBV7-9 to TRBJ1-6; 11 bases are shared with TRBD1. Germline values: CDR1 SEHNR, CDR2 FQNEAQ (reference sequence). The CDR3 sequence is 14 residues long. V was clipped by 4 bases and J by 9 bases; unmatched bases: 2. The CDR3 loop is CASSYGQGASPLHF. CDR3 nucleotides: TGTGCCAGCAGCTACGGACAGGGGGCTTCACCCCTCCACTTT.

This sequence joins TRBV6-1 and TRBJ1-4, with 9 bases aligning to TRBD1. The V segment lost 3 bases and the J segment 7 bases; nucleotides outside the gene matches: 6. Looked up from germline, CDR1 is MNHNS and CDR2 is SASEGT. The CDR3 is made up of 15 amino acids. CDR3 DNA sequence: TGTGCCAGCAGTGAGGGGAACAGGGGGCGTGAAAAACTGTTTTTT. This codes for CASSEGNRGREKLFF.